The sequence of this T cell receptor (beta chain) was determined in a study of neurological immune-mediated disorders. Source material was 2 million unsorted PBMCs, stored at -80 °C in RNAlater. General observations from the study: No sharing of CDR3 amino acid sequences was observed among expanded clones across subjects, suggesting private repertoires in all groups.

The making of cDNA relied on 5'RACE with 10-nucleotide random UMIs. One entry per CDR3 protein results from TCRdb running MiXCR on the 5' RACE reads. The sample holds 74,000 or so distinct CDR3 sequences; roughly 9.9% are singletons and the top ten take 1.7%. This clonotype has ten or more counts. Its antigen is still unknown. The sequence was obtained from a man in his forties or fifties in good health. Sequencing used PBMCs.

The CDR3 bases are TGCGCCAGCAGCTTGGACGGGGCCAAAAACATTCAGTACTTC. Translated: CASSLDGAKNIQYF. The chain recombines TRBV5-1 with TRBJ2-4; D gene uncertain. CDR1 SGHRS and CDR2 YFSETQ come from the germline V gene. This CDR3 region has 14 residues. The V end lost 0 bases, the J end lost 1 base, and 5 bases lay between the germline ends.